The 27 T cell receptor beta chains presented below share a single source sample, sequenced in a study of blood T cells in healthy people across ages. A second PCR of roughly 7 to 11 cycles used a sample-barcoded 5' primer and a J-beta primer mix. Via MiXCR, TCRdb re-called the 5' RACE reads, giving one row per CDR3 protein. Of hundreds of thousands of distinct CDR3 sequences listed, around three fifths were seen once; the top ten hold around a quarter. The sequenced sample was blood. These receptors all stem from a man aged 35-49 years in good health.

For the CDR3, the DNA is TGCAGCGTAGGGACTTCTAGCACAGATACGCAGTATTTT. Translated: CSVGTSSTDTQYF. The chain combines TRBV29-1 with TRBJ2-3, with D possibly being TRBD2 (6 bases). Trimming took off 6 bases at V and 0 bases at J, with 10 bases between the two ends. Germline lookup yields CDR1 SQVTM and CDR2 ANQGSEA. CDR3 size: 13 residues.

This chain connects TRBV14 to TRBJ2-1; D assignment may be TRBD1 or TRBD2 (5 bases each). The DNA end lines up better with TRBJ2-7; the J call may be wrong. From germline, CDR1 is SGHDN and CDR2 FVKESK. The CDR3 extends over 15 amino acids. The CDR3 DNA follows: TGTGCCAGCACCCTAGGGGCTAGCAGATACAATGAGCAGTACTTC. Residues: CASTLGASRYNEQYF.

V gene TRBV20-1 combines with J gene TRBJ1-2; 11 nucleotides line up with TRBD1. CDR1 is DFQATT and CDR2 is SNEGSKA in the germline V gene (reference sequence). This CDR3 region has 14 residues. V was pared by 3 bases and J by 6 bases, with 6 bases of the junction left unmatched. CDR3 sequence (DNA): TGCAGTGCTAGGGACAGGGGGCCGGGGGATGGCTACACCTTC. Protein sequence: CSARDRGPGDGYTF.

J is TRBJ2-3 and V is TRBV28; D unclear. The V and J ends lost 7 bases and 4 bases respectively, with 21 bases between them. Germline V gene sequence: CDR1 MDHEN, CDR2 SYDVKM. The CDR3 runs 16 residues. The CDR3 is CASTPLVATNADTQYF. The DNA for the CDR3 is TGTGCCAGCACCCCTCTTGTGGCAACTAACGCAGATACGCAGTATTTT.

The chain uses TRBV6-2 or TRBV6-3 and TRBJ2-1; D gene unclear. V lost 5 bases and J 8 bases, leaving 16 bases between the germline ends. Germline CDR1 is MNHEY and CDR2 is SVGEGT. The length of the CDR3 is 14 residues. Here the CDR3 DNA reads TGTGCCAGCAGTAGCCTGGGTGAGCTGGATGAGCAGTTCTTC. It yields the protein CASSSLGELDEQFF.

This clonotype has just one count. The chain couples TRBV27 to TRBJ2-1; D is possibly TRBD2 (6 bases). The CDR3 loop spans 12 amino acids. V was trimmed by 6 bases and J by 9 bases, leaving 12 bases between them. Germline V lookup: CDR1 MNHEY, CDR2 SMNVEV (reference sequence). The DNA of the CDR3 is TGTGCCAGCAGCCCTCTAGCGTCTGAGCAGTTCTTC. Encoded protein: CASSPLASEQFF.

Notes on this clonotype: At one end, the junction sequence differs from germline, possibly due to a read error. The chain links TRBV5-1 to TRBJ2-5, with D possibly being TRBD2 (7 bases). This CDR3 is built from 14 residues. Germline values: CDR1 SGHRS, CDR2 YFSETQ. CDR3 protein: CASSLGGAQETLYF. Written as DNA, the CDR3 is TGCGCCAGCAGCCTGGGGGGGGCTCAAGAGACCCTGTACTTC.

The chain carries TRBV5-6 and TRBJ2-7; the match to TRBD2 covers 9 bases. CDR3 length: 17 amino acids. In germline, CDR1 is SGHDT, CDR2 YYEEEE. Germline trimming cut 0 bases from V and 1 base from J; bases unmatched to any gene: 8. CDR3 sequence reads: CASSLGLAGPGSYEQYF. The DNA for the CDR3 is TGTGCCAGCAGCTTGGGGCTAGCGGGACCAGGGTCCTACGAGCAGTACTTC.

The CDR3 bases are TGCAGCGTTGAAGTGACAGGGAATGAGCAGTTCTTC. It yields the protein CSVEVTGNEQFF. The V call is TRBV29-1, the J call TRBJ2-1; TRBD1 matches at 7 bases. The V gene's germline CDR1 is SQVTM and CDR2 ANQGSEA. This CDR3 comprises 12 residues. V shed 1 base and J 7 bases; nucleotides not matched to a gene: 1.

The chain employs TRBV12-3 or TRBV12-4 and TRBJ2-3, with 10 bases lining up with TRBD2. V lost 10 bases and J lost 6; bases outside the gene matches: 13. This CDR3 has 15 amino acids. The CDR3 DNA follows: TGTGCCACAAATCGACTAGCGGGTTATGTGGATACGCAGTATTTT. This translates into CATNRLAGYVDTQYF.

In this sample, this clonotype turned up a few times. V gene TRBV28 combines with J gene TRBJ2-7; 11 bases match TRBD1. This CDR3 is 16 amino acids long. Germline values: CDR1 MDHEN, CDR2 SYDVKM. Trimming took 3 bases from V and 0 from J; bases not matched to a gene: 4. CDR3 sequence (DNA): TGTGCCAGCAGTTTGGACAGGGGGCACGGCTCCTACGAGCAGTACTTC. Translation gives CASSLDRGHGSYEQYF.

The rearrangement joins TRBV29-1 to TRBJ2-5; a possible D gene is TRBD1 (6 bases). The V end lost 6 bases, the J end lost 4 bases, and 21 bases lay between the germline ends. The CDR3 length is 15 residues. Per the germline V gene, CDR1 is SQVTM and CDR2 is ANQGSEA. The CDR3 nucleotides read TGCAGCGTGGAGAAGGGGACATCTCGGCGAGAGACCCAGTACTTC. The encoded protein is CSVEKGTSRRETQYF.

This clonotype was counted only a few times. This may be a read error, as it is one base from a much larger clone. The chain joins TRBV27 to TRBJ1-3, with 8 bases that match TRBD1. The V and J ends lost 6 bases and 2 bases, in that order; junction bases with no gene match: 3. The germline V gene has CDR1 MNHEY and CDR2 SMNVEV (reference sequence). This CDR3 is built from 14 residues. In DNA form, the CDR3 reads TGTGCCAGCAGGACACAGGGGGCTGGAAACACCATATATTTT. Translating gives CASRTQGAGNTIYF.

The CDR3 is CASSQGTPDTQYF. DNA of the CDR3: TGTGCCAGCAGCCAAGGAACCCCAGATACGCAGTATTTT. The rearrangement joins TRBV3-1 to TRBJ2-3; D remains unclear. Germline CDR1 is LGHDT and CDR2 is YNNKEL (reference sequence). V gave up 1 base and J gave up 4 bases, with 6 bases separating them. The CDR3 totals 13 residues.

This chain joins TRBV24-1 and TRBJ2-7; 8 bases align to TRBD1. The CDR3 extends over 14 amino acids. CDR1 is KGHDR and CDR2 is SFDVKD in the germline V gene. V was pared by 5 bases and J by 5 bases, with 7 bases of the junction left unmatched. The CDR3 DNA is TGTGCCACCAGTGCCGACAGGGGTACCGACGAGCAGTACTTC. Protein: CATSADRGTDEQYF.

The V gene is TRBV11-2, the J gene TRBJ1-1; D perhaps matches TRBD1 (5 bases). Germline values: CDR1 SGHAT, CDR2 FQNNGV. CDR3 length: 17 residues. V was pared by 3 bases and J by 2 bases, with 19 bases between. CDR3: CASSFGTTILTNTEAFF. CDR3 DNA sequence: TGTGCCAGCAGCTTTGGGACCACTATCTTGACTAACACTGAAGCTTTCTTT.

The J gene is TRBJ2-6, the V gene TRBV20-1; D not certain. Looked up from germline, CDR1 is DFQATT and CDR2 is SNEGSKA (reference sequence). The CDR3 loop spans 14 amino acids. V shed 4 bases and J shed 0 bases, with 7 bases lying between them. CDR3 residues: CSAMISSGANVLTF. CDR3 nucleotides: TGCAGTGCTATGATATCCTCTGGGGCCAACGTCCTGACTTTC.

CDR3 sequence reads: CASSRRNPYEQYF. The CDR3, as DNA: TGTGCCAGCAGCCGCCGGAACCCCTACGAGCAGTACTTC. The chain has TRBV14 and TRBJ2-7, with unresolved D. Germline CDR1 is SGHDN and CDR2 is FVKESK. This CDR3 spans 13 amino acids. Trimming stripped 4 bases from V and 2 bases from J, with 9 bases between.

This chain connects TRBV6-2 or TRBV6-3 to TRBJ2-3, with TRBD2 matching over 7 bases. Germline-derived CDR1 and CDR2 are MNHEY and SVGEGT. V shed 7 bases, J shed 0 bases, and the junction held 13 bases outside the gene matches. This CDR3 spans 17 amino acids. CDR3 nucleotide sequence: TGTGCCAGCACCTCGATATGGGGTAGCGGGAGCACAGATACGCAGTATTTT. Amino acid sequence: CASTSIWGSGSTDTQYF.

This clonotype was observed a single time. The chain has TRBV5-6 and TRBJ2-7; no reliable D call. V was pared by 4 bases and J by 7 bases, with 12 bases between. The length of the CDR3 is 12 residues. CDR1 is SGHDT and CDR2 is YYEEEE in the germline V gene. CDR3 protein: CASSPRRNEQYF. The CDR3 nucleotides are TGTGCCAGCAGCCCACGTCGCAATGAGCAGTACTTC.

The table lists this clonotype with a count of one. V usage is TRBV7-6 and J usage is TRBJ2-4; D is possibly TRBD2 (6 bases). Gene TRBJ2-7 matches the end of the DNA better, so the J call may be wrong. The germline gives CDR1 SGHVS, CDR2 FNYEAQ. CDR3 length: 17 amino acids. The CDR3 loop reads CASSLSGSGGVGGEQYF. The CDR3 DNA reads TGTGCCAGCAGCTTATCGGGGAGCGGAGGGGTCGGAGGCGAGCAGTACTTC.

As DNA, the CDR3 is TGTGCCAGCACAAAACTCCGGGACGGGTCCTACGAGCAGTTCTTC. Protein product: CASTKLRDGSYEQFF. This chain uses TRBV28 with TRBJ2-1; D tentatively reads TRBD1 or TRBD2 (5 bases each). The CDR3 contains 15 residues. The germline gives CDR1 MDHEN, CDR2 SYDVKM. Trimming cost V 7 bases and J 10 bases, with 23 bases left between them.

The J gene is TRBJ2-5, the V gene TRBV10-3; 9 bases agree with TRBD1. The tail of the sequence fits TRBJ2-7 better, so the J call may be wrong. In germline, CDR1 is ENHRY, CDR2 SYGVKD. The CDR3 has 20 amino acids. CDR3 loop: CAISDQKGTGRVSFPCEQYF. CDR3 DNA: TGTGCCATCAGTGATCAAAAGGGGACAGGGCGCGTGTCCTTTCCTTGCGAGCAGTACTTC.

The chain recombines TRBV6-2 or TRBV6-3 with TRBJ1-1; D perhaps matches TRBD1 (6 bases). The V end lost 5 bases, the J end lost 1 base, and 8 bases lay between the germline ends. CDR1 is MNHEY, CDR2 SVGEGT, per germline. The CDR3 loop spans 13 amino acids. CDR3: CASSARGNTEAFF. In nucleotides, the CDR3 is TGTGCCAGCAGTGCCAGGGGGAACACTGAAGCTTTCTTT.

The sample holds a few counts of this clonotype. This sequence joins TRBV6-5 and TRBJ2-6; TRBD2 is a possible D gene (6 bases). The CDR3 is 18 amino acids. V shed 0 bases and J shed 0 bases, with 12 bases lying between them. Germline V gives CDR1 MNHEY, CDR2 SVGAGI. CDR3 DNA sequence: TGTGCCAGCAGTTACTCGTATGGAGGGCACTCTGGGGCCAACGTCCTGACTTTC. Amino acids: CASSYSYGGHSGANVLTF.

The CDR3 nucleotides read TGTGCCAGCAGCTCGGACAGCAGGGGGGCTAACTATGGCTACACCTTC. It codes for CASSSDSRGANYGYTF. The chain is built from TRBV9 and TRBJ1-2, with 7 bases lining up with TRBD1. The CDR3 covers 16 residues. Germline CDR1 and CDR2: SGDLS and YYNGEE. Trimming cost V 4 bases and J 0 bases; bases outside gene matches: 9. The full variable domain, rest sourced from reference TRBV9 and TRBJ1-2, is DSGVTQTPKHLITATGQRVTLRCSPRSGDLSVYWYQQSLDQGLQFLIQYYNGEERAKGNILERFSAQQFPDLHSELNLSSLELGDSALYFCASSSDSRGANYGYTFGSGTRLTVV.

This clonotype was seen ten or more times. The DNA for the CDR3 is TGCAGCGTTGAGCGGCAAAACTATGGCTACACCTTC. It translates to CSVERQNYGYTF. This chain links TRBV29-1 with TRBJ1-2; D gene uncertain. The CDR3 has 12 amino acids. Germline assignment: CDR1 SQVTM and CDR2 ANQGSEA. V gave up 3 bases and J gave up 2 bases, with 7 bases separating them.